The text below deals with one T cell receptor (beta chain). Its antigen remains unknown. This sample was taken from a study of Ad26.COV2.S vaccination and SARS-CoV-2 variants. Study as a whole: Dosing was one shot or two shots 56 days apart.

The treatment was: roughly 20 received Ad26.COV2.S at low or high dose, single or two shots; 5 received placebo; per-sample allocation not given. Following the first vaccine or placebo injection, samples were taken on day 63. Clones were read by immunoSEQ multiplex PCR, and TCRdb kept only the in-frame ones, dropping some. This table has about 680,000 clones, more than 80% appearing once. This CDR3 comprises 16 residues. Trimming removed 1 base at V and 3 bases at J, with 13 bases between. From germline, CDR1 is SGHVS and CDR2 FNYEAQ. Study observations and caveats: The TCR breadth and depth analyses may have understated or missed part of the total T cell responses. It was vaccine recipients, not placebo recipients, who had the higher spike-specific TCR breadth.

The specimen was peripheral blood, collected in a trial of Ad26.COV2.S vaccine versus placebo. The genes are TRBV7-6 and TRBJ2-1, with D tentatively TRBD2 (7 bases). This clonotype was sampled from a person between 18 and 59 years old who received the Ad26.COV2.S COVID-19 vaccine or a placebo. CDR3 protein: CASSLVRGAGYNEQFF. For the CDR3, the DNA is TGTGCCAGCAGCTTAGTTCGGGGGGCCGGCTACAATGAGCAGTTCTTC.